This T cell receptor beta chain was identified during a study of regulatory T cells in long-lasting Graves disease. Findings and limits, study-wide: There was favoring of TRBV28, TRBJ1-2 and TRBJ2-5 in persistent disease.

Specified time point: newly diagnosed GD, antithyroid drugs for less than 3 months. From RNA extracted from PBMCs, the TCR library was made. Construction of TCR beta libraries relied on iRepertoire HTBI primers and on Arm-PCR targeting CDR3 regions. TCRdb re-called the multiplex PCR reads through MiXCR, storing one row per CDR3 protein. The data hold under 700,000 distinct CDR3 sequences, with about 16% observed a single time. V lost 9 bases and J lost 1, with 12 bases in between. The CDR3 contains 13 residues. Germline V gene sequence: CDR1 KGHSH, CDR2 LQKENI. This clonotype was counted a few times. Its antigen remains unknown. The same data also went into a second study, on T cells in Graves' hyperthyroidism and ophthalmopathy. From that study: With the HTBI primer set, the TCR CDR3 went through a first round of RT-PCR.

This TCR came from a woman aged 35-65 years with Graves disease. The sample consisted of peripheral blood mononuclear cells (PBMCs), taken at new diagnosis, from a patient treated with antithyroid drugs. The chain is built from TRBV18 and TRBJ1-1; D gene unclear. Written as DNA, the CDR3 is TGTGCCAGTCTCAAGGACGGGAACACTGAAGCTTTCTTT. This encodes CASLKDGNTEAFF.